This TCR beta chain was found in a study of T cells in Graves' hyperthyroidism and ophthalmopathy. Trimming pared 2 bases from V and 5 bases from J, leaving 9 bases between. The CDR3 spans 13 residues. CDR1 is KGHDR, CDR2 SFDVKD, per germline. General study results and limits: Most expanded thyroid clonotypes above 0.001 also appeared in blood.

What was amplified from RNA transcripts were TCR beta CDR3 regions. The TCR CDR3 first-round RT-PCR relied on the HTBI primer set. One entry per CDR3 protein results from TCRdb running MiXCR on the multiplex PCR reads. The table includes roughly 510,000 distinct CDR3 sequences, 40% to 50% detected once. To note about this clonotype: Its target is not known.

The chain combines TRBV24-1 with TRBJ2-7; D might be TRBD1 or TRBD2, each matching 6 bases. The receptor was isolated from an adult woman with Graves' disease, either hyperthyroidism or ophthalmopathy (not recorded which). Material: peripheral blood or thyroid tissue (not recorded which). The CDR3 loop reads CATSDSGGHEQYF. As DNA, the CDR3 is TGTGCCACCAGTGATTCCGGGGGCCACGAGCAGTACTTC.